This TCR beta chain was sequenced during a study of blood T cells in healthy people across ages. General study findings and limits: More naive CD4+ cells and higher diversity marked long-lived donors relative to aged donors.

CDR1 is MNHNS and CDR2 is SASEGT in the germline V gene. The CDR3 has 15 residues. Concerning this clonotype itself: Its antigen remains unknown.

A second 7 to 11 cycle PCR used barcoded and J-beta primers. Each CDR3 protein is one row after TCRdb ran MiXCR on the 5' RACE reads. The top ten clones hold approximately 7.7% of a sample with around 1,700,000 distinct CDR3 sequences, about 28% of them seen once. The gene calls are TRBV6-1 and TRBJ2-4; maybe TRBD2 (6 bases). The J call is doubtful: the DNA matches TRBJ2-7 better. Sequenced input: blood. The TCR originated in a woman aged 25 to 39 in good health. CDR3 nucleotides: TGTGCCAGCAGTGAAGTTGGCGGGAATCCCTACGAGCAGTACTTC. Its translation is CASSEVGGNPYEQYF.